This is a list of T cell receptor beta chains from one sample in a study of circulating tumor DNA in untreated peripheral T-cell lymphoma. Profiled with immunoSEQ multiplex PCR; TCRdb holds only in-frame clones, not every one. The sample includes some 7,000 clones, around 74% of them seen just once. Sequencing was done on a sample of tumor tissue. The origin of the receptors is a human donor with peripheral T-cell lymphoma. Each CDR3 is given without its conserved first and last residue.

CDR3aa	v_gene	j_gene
ASTGSSYNEQF	TRBV10-2	TRBJ2-1
ASRDPGTGIYEQY	TRBV6-8	TRBJ2-7
ASKIRQSGDIQY	TRBV22-1	TRBJ2-4
ASSPGQRNYGYT	TRBV6-8	TRBJ1-2
ASSYSLRGTEAF	TRBV6-8	TRBJ1-1
ASRGTGAGNEKLF	TRBV6-8	TRBJ1-4
ATNSAGFESYNEQF	TRBV19	TRBJ2-1
SVEGGLYEQY	TRBV29-1	TRBJ2-7
ASSSGLAYYNEQF	TRBV19	TRBJ2-1
ASRDSGSALEQY	TRBV28	TRBJ2-7
ASRLRGSAYEQY	TRBV28	TRBJ2-7
ASSHREPYGYT	TRBV28	TRBJ1-2
ASSQDPVDEQF	TRBV1	TRBJ2-1
ATSRDLGSYEQY	TRBV15	TRBJ2-7
ASSLNGNHGYT	TRBV7-1	TRBJ1-2
ASSIGGKYNEKLF	TRBV19	TRBJ1-4
ASSIMGGLANTEAF	TRBV19	TRBJ1-1
AISDQTVLDEQY	TRBV10-3	TRBJ2-7
ASSLEETGGFQNEAF	TRBV7-6	TRBJ1-1
ASRVWGQGLVSTEAF	TRBV11-3	TRBJ1-1
SVGQNNYGYT	TRBV29-1	TRBJ1-2
ASSLSGTGGEEQY	TRBV18	TRBJ2-7
ASSSGGGSGNTIY	TRBV28	TRBJ1-3
ASSPGQVADTQY	TRBV28	TRBJ2-3
ASSLDRGSNYGYT	TRBV6-8	TRBJ1-2
ASSGRGTHANYGYT	TRBV6-8	TRBJ1-2
AIRGGAPNQPQH	TRBV6-8	TRBJ1-5
ASSEGARPYGYT	TRBV28	TRBJ1-2
ASSPRTGSTNTGELF	TRBV4-2	TRBJ2-2
ASSSRTGWEQY	TRBV6-8	TRBJ2-7
ASSPGTGNDEQY	TRBV5-1	TRBJ2-7
ASSLTGTQHREQY	TRBV11-3	TRBJ2-7
ASHPSRGQSTEAF	TRBV28	TRBJ1-1
ASSIGLNEQF	TRBV19	TRBJ2-1
ASNLAGVGYEQY	TRBV12-5	TRBJ2-7
ATSRAVTGDNEQF	TRBV15	TRBJ2-1
ASTQTGGNEAF	TRBV1	TRBJ1-1